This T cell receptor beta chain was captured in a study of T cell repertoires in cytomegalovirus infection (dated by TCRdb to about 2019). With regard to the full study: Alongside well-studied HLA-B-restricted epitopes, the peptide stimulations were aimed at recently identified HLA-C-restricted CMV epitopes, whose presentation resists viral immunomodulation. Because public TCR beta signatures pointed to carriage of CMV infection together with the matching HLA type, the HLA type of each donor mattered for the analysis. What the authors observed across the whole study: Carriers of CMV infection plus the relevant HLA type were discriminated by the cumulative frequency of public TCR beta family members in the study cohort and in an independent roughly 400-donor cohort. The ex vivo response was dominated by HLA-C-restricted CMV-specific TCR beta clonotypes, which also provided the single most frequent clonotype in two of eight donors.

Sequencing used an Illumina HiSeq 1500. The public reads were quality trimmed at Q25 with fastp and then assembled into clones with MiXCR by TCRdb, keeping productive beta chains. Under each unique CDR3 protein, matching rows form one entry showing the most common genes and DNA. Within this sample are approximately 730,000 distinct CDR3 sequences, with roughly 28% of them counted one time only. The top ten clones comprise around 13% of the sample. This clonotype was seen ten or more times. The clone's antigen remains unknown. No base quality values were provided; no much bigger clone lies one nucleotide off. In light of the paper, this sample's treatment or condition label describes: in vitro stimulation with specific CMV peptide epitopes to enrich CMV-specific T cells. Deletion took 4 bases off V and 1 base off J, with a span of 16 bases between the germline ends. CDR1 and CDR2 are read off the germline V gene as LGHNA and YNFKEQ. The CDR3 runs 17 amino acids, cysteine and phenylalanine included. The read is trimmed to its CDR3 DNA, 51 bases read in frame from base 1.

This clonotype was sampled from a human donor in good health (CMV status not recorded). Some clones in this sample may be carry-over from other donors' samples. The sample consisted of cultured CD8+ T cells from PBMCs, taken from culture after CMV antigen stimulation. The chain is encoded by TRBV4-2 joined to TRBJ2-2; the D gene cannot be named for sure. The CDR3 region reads CASSRIGVPGNTGELFF. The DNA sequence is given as TGTGCCAGCAGCCGAATTGGGGTCCCCGGGAACACCGGGGAGCTGTTTTTT.